Below are 32 T cell receptor beta chains sequenced from a single sample in a study of blood T cell repertoires in COVID-19. TCRdb's copy holds only in-frame clones and misses some; the assay was immunoSEQ multiplex PCR. Of 70,000 or so clones listed, around three quarters were seen once; the top ten hold more than 15%. The sequenced sample consisted of peripheral blood. These receptors were taken from a man aged 55-75 years with acute or convalescent COVID-19.

This clone was picked up a small number of times. The chain has TRBV2 and TRBJ1-6; maybe TRBD1 (6 bases). CDR1 and CDR2 (germline): SNHLY, FYNNEI. Trimming took off 7 bases at V and 3 bases at J, with 16 bases between the two ends. This CDR3 is 16 amino acids long. This CDR3 is CASTSIAGVYNSPLHF. CDR3 in DNA: TGTGCCAGCACCTCTATAGCAGGGGTCTATAATTCACCCCTCCACTTT.

This clone was counted between two and nine times. The genes are TRBV6-1 and TRBJ1-2, with 10 bases matching TRBD1. CDR3 size: 15 residues. The V gene's germline CDR1 is MNHNS and CDR2 SASEGT. Trimming cost V 3 bases and J 2 bases; bases outside gene matches: 3. This CDR3 reads CASSDPDRGNYGYTF. DNA of the CDR3: TGTGCCAGCAGTGATCCGGACAGGGGGAACTATGGCTACACCTTC.

The chain couples TRBV5-4 to TRBJ2-1, with a weak D call TRBD2 (5 bases). Trimming removed 4 bases from V and 3 bases from J, with 8 bases in between. CDR1 is SGHNT, CDR2 YYREEE, per germline (reference sequence). This CDR3 has 13 residues. This CDR3 reads CASSPEVYNEQFF. DNA for the CDR3: TGTGCCAGCAGCCCGGAGGTCTACAATGAGCAGTTCTTC.

This clone was observed a single time. This rearrangement joins TRBV2 to TRBJ1-6, with D tentatively TRBD1 (6 bases). The CDR3 runs to 14 residues. The V gene lost 7 bases and the J gene lost 7 bases, with 14 bases spanning the gap. The V gene's germline CDR1 is SNHLY and CDR2 FYNNEI. The CDR3 nucleotides are TGTGCCAGCAAAGGGGGGGTGGCGAATTCACCCCTCCACTTT. Translated: CASKGGVANSPLHF.

The chain combines TRBV5-6 with TRBJ2-2; 9 bases are shared with TRBD1. With 1 base clipped from V and 1 base from J, the junction kept 5 bases outside the gene matches. The CDR3 runs to 17 residues. Germline CDR1 reads SGHDT; CDR2 reads YYEEEE. This CDR3 is CASSLYRGRGNTGELFF. In DNA form, the CDR3 reads TGTGCCAGCAGCTTGTACAGGGGGCGAGGGAACACCGGGGAGCTGTTTTTT.

This clone has only a few counts. The chain joins TRBV6-5 to TRBJ1-2; D gene uncertain. The CDR3 sequence is 15 residues long. V was shortened by 3 bases and J by 4 bases, with 15 bases between the two germline ends. Germline V gives CDR1 MNHEY, CDR2 SVGAGI. The CDR3 DNA is TGTGCCAGCAGTTATATGAGCGACTCGGGCTATGGCTACACCTTC. Protein sequence: CASSYMSDSGYGYTF.

This clone was counted a single time. The chain joins TRBV4-3 to TRBJ2-3, with no clear D. The germline CDR1 and CDR2 sequences are LGHNA and YSLEER. The CDR3 totals 16 residues. V was shortened by 0 bases and J by 1 base, with 11 bases between the two germline ends. CDR3 sequence reads: CASSQDVQRGTDTQYF. CDR3 bases: TGCGCCAGCAGCCAAGATGTTCAGCGTGGCACAGATACGCAGTATTTT.

The CDR3 nucleotides are TGTGCCAGCAGCTCGGAGGGGTTCAATGAGCAGTTCTTC. Encoded protein: CASSSEGFNEQFF. This chain uses TRBV13 with TRBJ2-1; D may be TRBD2 (6 bases). The CDR3 consists of 13 residues. Trimming took 4 bases from V and 6 from J, leaving 10 bases between them. Germline loops: CDR1 PRHDT, CDR2 FYEKMQ (reference sequence).

The chain employs TRBV5-4 and TRBJ2-7; D unresolved. Germline V gene data show CDR1 as SGHNT and CDR2 as YYREEE (reference sequence). The CDR3 totals 15 residues. The V end was cut by 0 bases, the J end by 2 bases, with 12 bases between. Written as DNA, the CDR3 is TGTGCCAGCAGCTTGGGGGCAGCTATGACCTACGAGCAGTACTTC. Translating gives CASSLGAAMTYEQYF.

The rearrangement joins TRBV5-1 to TRBJ2-2, with TRBD2 identical over 8 bases. The CDR3 is 17 residues long. Germline V CDR1 and CDR2: SGHRS, YFSETQ. The trim removed 0 bases at V and 4 bases at J, leaving 8 bases unmatched. CDR3 sequence (DNA): TGCGCCAGCAGCTTGGCGGTAGCGGGGTCAGGCACCGGGGAGCTGTTTTTT. It translates to CASSLAVAGSGTGELFF. Full variable domain (outside the CDR3, taken from reference TRBV5-1 and TRBJ2-2): KAGVTQTPRYLIKTRGQQVTLSCSPISGHRSVSWYQQTPGQGLQFLFEYFSETQRNKGNFPGRFSGRQFSNSRSEMNVSTLELGDSALYLCASSLAVAGSGTGELFFGEGSRLTVL.

The rearrangement joins TRBV30 to TRBJ2-2; D unresolved. The germline gives CDR1 GTSNPN, CDR2 SVGIG (reference sequence). The CDR3 runs to 11 residues. V lost 2 bases and J 6 bases, leaving 4 bases between the germline ends. For the CDR3, the DNA is TGTGCCTGGAGTATAGCCGGGGAGCTGTTTTTT. As protein: CAWSIAGELFF.

The V gene is TRBV7-8, the J gene TRBJ1-5, with D tentatively TRBD1 (5 bases). This CDR3 has 14 residues. Germline assignment: CDR1 SGHVS and CDR2 FQNEAQ. Trimming left V 3 bases short and J 4 bases short, with 10 bases between. CDR3 DNA: TGTGCCAGCAGCTTTGACAGCTTGAATCAGCCCCAGCATTTT. Encoded protein: CASSFDSLNQPQHF.

The chain carries TRBV6-5 and TRBJ2-1; D not resolved. Germline CDR1 MNHEY, CDR2 SVGAGI. V dropped 6 bases and J dropped 5 bases, with 14 bases sitting between them. This CDR3 contains 14 residues. The CDR3 reads CASSPQIWHNEQFF. Written as DNA, the CDR3 is TGTGCCAGCAGCCCGCAGATATGGCACAATGAGCAGTTCTTC.

This clone was detected a few times. The J gene is TRBJ2-1, the V gene TRBV11-1, with 12 bases identical to TRBD2. With V trimmed by 0 bases and J by 9 bases, 6 bases remained unmatched. The CDR3 is made up of 16 amino acids. Looked up from germline, CDR1 is SGHAT and CDR2 is FQDESV (reference sequence). CDR3 protein: CASSLATGTSGFEQFF. The CDR3 DNA reads TGTGCCAGCAGCTTAGCCACCGGGACTAGCGGGTTTGAGCAGTTCTTC. Complete variable domain (other parts from reference TRBV11-1 and TRBJ2-1): EAEVAQSPRYKITEKSQAVAFWCDPISGHATLYWYRQILGQGPELLVQFQDESVVDDSQLPKDRFSAERLKGVDSTLKIQPAELGDSAMYLCASSLATGTSGFEQFFGPGTRLTVL.

This chain links TRBV12-3 or TRBV12-4 with TRBJ1-5; no clear D gene. V shed 2 bases and J shed 6 bases, with 5 bases lying between them. This CDR3 region has 12 residues. CDR3 protein: CASSLIGQPQHF. In nucleotides, the CDR3 is TGTGCCAGCAGTTTAATCGGTCAGCCCCAGCATTTT.

This chain uses TRBV20-1 with TRBJ1-1; no reliable D call. The germline V gene has CDR1 DFQATT and CDR2 SNEGSKA (reference sequence). CDR3 length: 12 residues. Trimming removed 3 bases at V and 10 bases at J, with 15 bases between. CDR3: CSASILRLGAFF. The CDR3 coding sequence is TGCAGTGCTAGTATTTTGAGGTTGGGAGCTTTCTTT.

The chain joins TRBV7-2 to TRBJ1-5, with D possibly matching TRBD1 (6 bases). The CDR3 covers 15 residues. The V and J ends lost 3 bases and 7 bases respectively, with 16 bases between them. The germline V gene encodes CDR1 SGHTA and CDR2 FQGNSA. CDR3 DNA: TGTGCCAGCAGCTTCCAGTCGGGGGGCCAACAGCCCCAGCATTTT. Translation gives CASSFQSGGQQPQHF.

V usage is TRBV5-1 and J usage is TRBJ1-1, with D possibly being TRBD1 (5 bases). V was clipped by 0 bases and J by 4 bases, with 13 bases between them. This CDR3 spans 15 amino acids. Germline values: CDR1 SGHRS, CDR2 YFSETQ. The CDR3 DNA reads TGCGCCAGCAGCTTGGAAGGGAGCGGGGGCACTGAAGCTTTCTTT. It is translated as CASSLEGSGGTEAFF.

The chain is built from TRBV6-5 and TRBJ2-5; 8 bases match TRBD2. Losses at the gene ends were 2 bases for V and 5 bases for J; bases not matched to a gene: 4. The CDR3 extends over 14 amino acids. Looked up from germline, CDR1 is MNHEY and CDR2 is SVGAGI. The CDR3 loop reads CASSYERGWETQYF. The DNA of the CDR3 is TGTGCCAGCAGTTACGAGCGGGGGTGGGAGACCCAGTACTTC.

J is TRBJ1-3 and V is TRBV5-1, with 7 nucleotides matching TRBD1. J lost 2 bases, V lost 2 bases, and 1 base had no gene match. Germline CDR1 is SGHRS and CDR2 is YFSETQ. CDR3 length: 14 amino acids. CDR3 coding DNA: TGCGCCAGCAGCTTCGGGACAGCTGGAAACACCATATATTTT. Translation gives CASSFGTAGNTIYF. Full variable domain (outside the CDR3, taken from reference TRBV5-1 and TRBJ1-3): KAGVTQTPRYLIKTRGQQVTLSCSPISGHRSVSWYQQTPGQGLQFLFEYFSETQRNKGNFPGRFSGRQFSNSRSEMNVSTLELGDSALYLCASSFGTAGNTIYFGEGSWLTVV.

The chain has TRBV28 and TRBJ1-2; D may be TRBD1 (6 bases). Germline loops: CDR1 MDHEN, CDR2 SYDVKM. The CDR3 length is 13 residues. V lost 5 bases and J lost 4, with 11 bases in between. CDR3 residues: CASSLTGLYGYTF. CDR3 coding DNA: TGTGCCAGCAGTCTGACAGGACTCTATGGCTACACCTTC.

This rearrangement joins TRBV11-2 to TRBJ2-2; no reliable D call. V lost 2 bases, J lost 0 bases, and 4 bases lay in between. This CDR3 comprises 14 residues. The germline V gene encodes CDR1 SGHAT and CDR2 FQNNGV. The CDR3 DNA reads TGTGCCAGCAGCTTACTCCCGAACACCGGGGAGCTGTTTTTT. It yields the protein CASSLLPNTGELFF.

This clone was detected only once. V and J are TRBV11-2 and TRBJ2-3; 11 bases line up with TRBD2. Germline CDR1 is SGHAT and CDR2 is FQNNGV. The CDR3 has 16 residues. V was clipped by 3 bases and J by 1 base; unmatched bases: 3. Here the CDR3 reads CASSLRTSGRTDTQYF. The CDR3 coding sequence is TGTGCCAGCAGCTTGAGGACTAGCGGGCGCACAGATACGCAGTATTTT.

This sequence joins TRBV4-3 and TRBJ1-1, with TRBD1 matching 8 bases. Germline trimming cut 0 bases from V and 3 bases from J; bases unmatched to any gene: 3. Germline V gives CDR1 LGHNA, CDR2 YSLEER. CDR3 size: 15 residues. The CDR3 DNA reads TGCGCCAGCAGCCAAGACAGGACAGGGTACACTGAAGCTTTCTTT. Its translation: CASSQDRTGYTEAFF.

The chain employs TRBV19 and TRBJ1-1; possible D gene TRBD1, 6 bases. CDR3 length: 15 amino acids. Per germline, CDR1 LNHDA and CDR2 SQIVND (reference sequence). Trimming cost V 7 bases and J 3 bases, with 18 bases left between them. CDR3 DNA sequence: TGTGCCAGTAACGATAGGGGGTATTTCGACACTGAAGCTTTCTTT. As protein: CASNDRGYFDTEAFF. Full variable domain (missing parts from reference TRBV19 and TRBJ1-1): DGGITQSPKYLFRKEGQNVTLSCEQNLNHDAMYWYRQDPGQGLRLIYYSQIVNDFQKGDIAEGYSVSREKKESFPLTVTSAQKNPTAFYLCASNDRGYFDTEAFFGQGTRLTVV.

The V call is TRBV3-1 (or the pseudogene TRBV3-2), the J call TRBJ2-5; 7 bases agree with TRBD1. There are 13 residues in the CDR3. V lost 4 bases, J lost 9 bases, and 8 bases stayed unmatched. From germline, CDR1 is LGHDT and CDR2 YNNKEL (reference sequence). CDR3 in amino acids: CASSPRTGRAQYF. The DNA of the CDR3 is TGTGCCAGCAGCCCCAGGACAGGTAGAGCCCAGTACTTC.

The rearrangement uses TRBV18 and TRBJ2-1, with TRBD2 identical over 9 bases. The CDR3 is made up of 15 amino acids. Per germline, CDR1 KGHSH and CDR2 LQKENI. The V gene end was trimmed by 1 base and the J gene end by 8 bases; junction bases not matched to a gene: 6. In nucleotides, the CDR3 is TGTGCCAGCTCACCACTTGCTAGCGGGGTTGATGAGCAGTTCTTC. Protein product: CASSPLASGVDEQFF.

The chain uses TRBV25-1 and TRBJ1-4, with 10 bases identical to TRBD1. The CDR3 consists of 17 residues. In germline, CDR1 is MGHDK, CDR2 SYGVNS. Germline trimming cut 3 bases from V and 1 base from J; bases unmatched to any gene: 5. The CDR3 region is CASSDQGQGLTNEKLFF. The DNA of the CDR3 is TGTGCCAGCAGTGACCAGGGACAGGGGTTAACTAATGAAAAACTGTTTTTT.

The rearrangement joins TRBV9 to TRBJ2-1; TRBD1 is a possible D gene (6 bases). The V gene's germline CDR1 is SGDLS and CDR2 YYNGEE. Trimming stripped 6 bases from V and 10 bases from J, with 23 bases between. The CDR3 runs 15 residues. The CDR3 DNA reads TGTGCCAGCACCCTAGGGGGAACCGCCGGCAGCGAGCAGTTCTTC. This sequence encodes CASTLGGTAGSEQFF. The variable domain in full, with the rest retrieved from reference TRBV9 and TRBJ2-1, is DSGVTQTPKHLITATGQRVTLRCSPRSGDLSVYWYQQSLDQGLQFLIQYYNGEERAKGNILERFSAQQFPDLHSELNLSSLELGDSALYFCASTLGGTAGSEQFFGPGTRLTVL.

The rearrangement links TRBV29-1 to TRBJ2-3; D not resolved. V dropped 6 bases and J dropped 0 bases, with 10 bases sitting between them. CDR1 SQVTM and CDR2 ANQGSEA come from the germline V gene. The CDR3 runs 13 residues. The CDR3 DNA sequence: TGCAGCGTCACGACAAGAAGCACAGATACGCAGTATTTT. Protein sequence: CSVTTRSTDTQYF.

The genes are TRBV7-9 and TRBJ1-5, with a possible D match to TRBD1 (5 bases). Trimming took 1 base from V and 7 from J, leaving 23 bases between them. The CDR3 contains 18 residues. Germline V gives CDR1 SEHNR, CDR2 FQNEAQ (reference sequence). CDR3 DNA: TGTGCCAGCAGCTTAGGTTCCCCCCTAGACAGCGTCGTACAGCCCCAGCATTTT. Protein: CASSLGSPLDSVVQPQHF.

V is TRBV5-1 and J is TRBJ1-2, with D unresolved. Per germline, CDR1 SGHRS and CDR2 YFSETQ. Trimming pared 4 bases from V and 8 bases from J, leaving 21 bases between. The CDR3 is made up of 15 amino acids. CDR3 bases: TGCGCCAGCAGCCCCGGGTCTTCCCCTCTCTACGGCTACACCTTC. This translates into CASSPGSSPLYGYTF.